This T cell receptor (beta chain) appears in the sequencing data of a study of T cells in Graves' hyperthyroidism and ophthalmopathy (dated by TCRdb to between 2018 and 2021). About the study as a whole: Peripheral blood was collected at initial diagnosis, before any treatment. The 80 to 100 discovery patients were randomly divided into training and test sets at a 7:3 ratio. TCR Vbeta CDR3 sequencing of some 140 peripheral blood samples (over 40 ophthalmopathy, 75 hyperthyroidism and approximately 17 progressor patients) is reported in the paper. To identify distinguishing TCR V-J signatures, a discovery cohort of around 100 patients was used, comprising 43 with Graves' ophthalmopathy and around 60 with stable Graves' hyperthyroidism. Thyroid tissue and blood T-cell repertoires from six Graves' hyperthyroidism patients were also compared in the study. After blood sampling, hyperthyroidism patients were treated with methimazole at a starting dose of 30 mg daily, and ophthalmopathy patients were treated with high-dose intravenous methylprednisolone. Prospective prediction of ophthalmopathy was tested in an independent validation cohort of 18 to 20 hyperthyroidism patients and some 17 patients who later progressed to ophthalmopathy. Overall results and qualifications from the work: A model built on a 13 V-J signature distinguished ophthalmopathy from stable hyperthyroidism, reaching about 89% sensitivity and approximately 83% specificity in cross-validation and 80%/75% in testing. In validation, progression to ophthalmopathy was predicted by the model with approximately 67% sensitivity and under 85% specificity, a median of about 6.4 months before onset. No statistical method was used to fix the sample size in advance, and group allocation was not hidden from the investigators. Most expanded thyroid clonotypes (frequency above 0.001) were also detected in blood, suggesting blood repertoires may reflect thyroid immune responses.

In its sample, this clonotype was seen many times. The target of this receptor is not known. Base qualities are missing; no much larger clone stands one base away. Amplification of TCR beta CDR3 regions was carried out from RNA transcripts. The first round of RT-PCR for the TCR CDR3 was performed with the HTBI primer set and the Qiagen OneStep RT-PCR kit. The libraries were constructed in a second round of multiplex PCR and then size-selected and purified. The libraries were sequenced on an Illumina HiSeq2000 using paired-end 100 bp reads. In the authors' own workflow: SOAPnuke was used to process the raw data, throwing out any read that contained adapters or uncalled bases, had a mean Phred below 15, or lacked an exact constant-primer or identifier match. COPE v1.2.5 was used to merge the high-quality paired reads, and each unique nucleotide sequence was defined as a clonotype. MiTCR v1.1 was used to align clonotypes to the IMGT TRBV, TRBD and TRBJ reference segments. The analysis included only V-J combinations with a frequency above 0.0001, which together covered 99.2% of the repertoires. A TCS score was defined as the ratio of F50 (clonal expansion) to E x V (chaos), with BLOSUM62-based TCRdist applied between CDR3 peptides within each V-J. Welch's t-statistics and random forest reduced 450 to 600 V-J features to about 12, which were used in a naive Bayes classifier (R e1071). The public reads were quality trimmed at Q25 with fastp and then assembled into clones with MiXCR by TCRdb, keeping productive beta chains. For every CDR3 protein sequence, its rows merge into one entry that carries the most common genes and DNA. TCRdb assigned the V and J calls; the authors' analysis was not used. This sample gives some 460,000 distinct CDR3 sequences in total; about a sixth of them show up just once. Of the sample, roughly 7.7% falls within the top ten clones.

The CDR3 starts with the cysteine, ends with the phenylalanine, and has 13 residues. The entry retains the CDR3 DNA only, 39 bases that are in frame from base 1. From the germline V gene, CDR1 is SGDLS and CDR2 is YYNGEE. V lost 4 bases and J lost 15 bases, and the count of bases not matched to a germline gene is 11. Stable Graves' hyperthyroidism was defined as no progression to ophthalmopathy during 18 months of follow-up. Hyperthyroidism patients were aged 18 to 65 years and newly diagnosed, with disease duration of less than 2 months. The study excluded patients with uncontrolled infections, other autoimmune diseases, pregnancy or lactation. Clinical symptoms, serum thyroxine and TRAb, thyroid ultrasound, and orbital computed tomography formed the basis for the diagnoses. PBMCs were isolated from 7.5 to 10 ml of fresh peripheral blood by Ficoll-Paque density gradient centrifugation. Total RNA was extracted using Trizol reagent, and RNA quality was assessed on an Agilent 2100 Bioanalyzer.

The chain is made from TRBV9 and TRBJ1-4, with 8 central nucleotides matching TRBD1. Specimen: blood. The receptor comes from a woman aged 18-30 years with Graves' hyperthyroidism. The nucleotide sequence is TGTGCCAGCAGCCGAGGGGTCCAGACAGGGGTGTTTTTT. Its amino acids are CASSRGVQTGVFF.